Listed below are T cell receptor beta chains from one sample, sequenced in a study of low-dose radiotherapy and immunotherapy resistance in tumors. One entry per CDR3 protein results from TCRdb running MiXCR on the reads. Altogether roughly 95,000 distinct CDR3 sequences are present, less than 25% being singletons, with the ten largest covering roughly 13%. The sequences come from PBMCs, collected after low-dose radiotherapy plus immunotherapy. The receptors originated from a female donor with ovarian cancer. CDR3s include the opening cysteine and the closing phenylalanine or tryptophan.

V: TRBV18; J: TRBJ1-5; CDR3: CASSLEEGGAGMPLQPQHF
V: TRBV10-3; J: TRBJ2-1; CDR3: CAITLAGGSYNEQFF
V: TRBV2; J: TRBJ2-1; CDR3: CASRPRGAAYNEQFF
V: TRBV19; J: TRBJ2-1; CDR3: CATRGLAGAGNEQFF
V: TRBV24-1; J: TRBJ2-5; CDR3: CATSEGAQAQYF
V: TRBV19; J: TRBJ2-7; CDR3: CASSPRTGISPEQYF
V: TRBV29-1; J: TRBJ2-7; CDR3: CSVESGGRGYEQYF
V: TRBV6-2/TRBV6-3; J: TRBJ2-1; CDR3: CAIRELAYNEQFF
V: TRBV7-9; J: TRBJ1-4; CDR3: CASSLGDAGGLEKLFF
V: TRBV11-2; J: TRBJ2-3; CDR3: CASSLHGQGADTQYF
V: TRBV14; J: TRBJ2-1; CDR3: CASSRGRWASGSSYNEQFF
V: TRBV30; J: TRBJ1-2; CDR3: CAWRTGGAYGYTF
V: TRBV6-2/TRBV6-3; J: TRBJ1-2; CDR3: CASTIGRQYGYTF
V: TRBV28; J: TRBJ1-1; CDR3: CASWGTEAFF
V: TRBV5-1; J: TRBJ2-1; CDR3: CASSLRGPQNEQFF
V: TRBV12-3/TRBV12-4; J: TRBJ1-2; CDR3: CASSRGFIGGYTF
V: TRBV29-1; J: TRBJ2-7; CDR3: CSVEGSSYEQYF
V: TRBV28; J: TRBJ1-5; CDR3: CASSPEKGGQPQHF
V: TRBV20-1; J: TRBJ2-2; CDR3: CSAKREASGELFF
V: TRBV5-6; J: TRBJ2-1; CDR3: CASSLGGPNEQFF
V: TRBV5-1; J: TRBJ1-2; CDR3: CASSLEGYGNYGYTF
V: TRBV13; J: TRBJ2-7; CDR3: CASTTLAGAYEQYF
V: TRBV6-4; J: TRBJ2-2; CDR3: CASRGEPGTLNTGELFF
V: TRBV19; J: TRBJ1-2; CDR3: CASSNRQTGIYTF
V: TRBV10-2; J: TRBJ1-3; CDR3: CASSPLLMGNAIYF
V: TRBV5-5; J: TRBJ2-1; CDR3: CASSTRARPNEQFF
V: TRBV11-2; J: TRBJ2-3; CDR3: CASSGDTQYF